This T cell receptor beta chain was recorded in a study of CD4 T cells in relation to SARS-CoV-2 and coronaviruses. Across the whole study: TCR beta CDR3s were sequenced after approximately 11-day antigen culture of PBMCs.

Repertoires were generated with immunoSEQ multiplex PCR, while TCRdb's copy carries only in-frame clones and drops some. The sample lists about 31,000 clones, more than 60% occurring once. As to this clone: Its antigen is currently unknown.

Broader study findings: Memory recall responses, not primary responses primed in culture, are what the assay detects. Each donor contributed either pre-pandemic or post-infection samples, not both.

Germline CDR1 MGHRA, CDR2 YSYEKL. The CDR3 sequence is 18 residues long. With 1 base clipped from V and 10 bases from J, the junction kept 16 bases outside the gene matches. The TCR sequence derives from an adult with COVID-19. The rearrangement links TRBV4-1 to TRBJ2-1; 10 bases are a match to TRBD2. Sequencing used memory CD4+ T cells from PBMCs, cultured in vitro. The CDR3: CASSQAARASGRVGEQFF. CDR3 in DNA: TGCGCCAGCAGCCAAGCAGCCCGGGCTAGCGGGAGAGTAGGGGAGCAGTTCTTC.